Each of the 14 T cell receptor beta chains below was sequenced from the same sample in a study of long-term antiretroviral therapy in people with HIV. Run at survey level, the immunoSEQ assay was version v3.0. Clones were sequenced by immunoSEQ multiplex PCR, and TCRdb holds only the in-frame ones, with some missing. The sample records fewer than 35,000 clones, over 70% being singletons. The sample in question was unsorted PBMCs, obtained 3.1 years after starting antiretroviral therapy. All receptors derive from a woman aged 45-59 years with HIV.

The chain uses TRBV18 and TRBJ1-6, with D possibly matching TRBD1 (6 bases). The CDR3 loop spans 16 amino acids. Germline V gene data show CDR1 as KGHSH and CDR2 as LQKENI. The V and J ends lost 4 bases and 8 bases respectively, with 18 bases between them. CDR3 DNA: TGTGCCAGCTCACTGGCGACAGGTTCTTGGGATTCACCCCTCCACTTT. It encodes CASSLATGSWDSPLHF.

The rearrangement joins TRBV11-2 to TRBJ2-3; TRBD2 matches at 7 bases. This CDR3 comprises 15 residues. Germline assignment: CDR1 SGHAT and CDR2 FQNNGV. V gave up 1 base and J gave up 6 bases; unmatched junction bases: 7. The CDR3 sequence: CASSLVGAGEDTQYF. CDR3 DNA: TGTGCCAGCAGCTTAGTAGGTGCGGGGGAGGATACGCAGTATTTT.

Only a few counts were recorded for this clone. This sequence joins TRBV2 and TRBJ1-5, with 9 bases fitting TRBD1. This CDR3 is built from 14 residues. The V gene's germline CDR1 is SNHLY and CDR2 FYNNEI. The V segment lost 6 bases and the J segment 6 bases; nucleotides outside the gene matches: 6. In nucleotides, the CDR3 is TGTGCCAGCAGGGGGACAGGGAATACTCAGCCCCAGCATTTT. Protein product: CASRGTGNTQPQHF.

V is TRBV7-9 and J is TRBJ2-1, with 14 bases identical to TRBD2. Trimming took 5 bases from V and 6 from J; bases not matched to a gene: 9. Germline loops: CDR1 SEHNR, CDR2 FQNEAQ (reference sequence). The CDR3 consists of 17 residues. The CDR3 is CASSTGPGTSGGNEQFF. The CDR3 coding sequence is TGTGCCAGCAGCACCGGTCCCGGGACTAGCGGGGGCAATGAGCAGTTCTTC.

This clone was observed a handful of times. V gene TRBV21-1 combines with J gene TRBJ2-2; the table's TRBD1 call for D was not verified on the DNA. TRBV21-1 is a pseudogene locus. The length of the CDR3 is 13 residues. CDR3 residues: CASSNEGQVKLFF. The CDR3 nucleotides read TGTGCCAGCAGCAACGAGGGACAGGTGAAGCTGTTTTTT.

This clone has more than one count but fewer than ten. This chain links TRBV27 with TRBJ2-2, with 7 bases matching TRBD1. Germline V gene data show CDR1 as MNHEY and CDR2 as SMNVEV (reference sequence). This CDR3 is 13 amino acids long. With V trimmed by 10 bases and J by 6 bases, 8 bases remained unmatched. The CDR3 nucleotides read TGTGCCACAAGACCCCAGGGGGCCGGGGAGCTGTTTTTT. Protein sequence: CATRPQGAGELFF.

This clone showed up just a few times. CDR3 protein: CAWSVPPGELFF. Here the CDR3 DNA reads TGTGCCTGGAGTGTACCCCCCGGGGAGCTGTTTTTT. The V call is TRBV30, the J call TRBJ2-2; D is undetermined. The CDR3 sequence is 12 residues long. Trimming shortened V by 0 bases and J by 6 bases, and 5 bases separated the two germline ends. Germline CDR1 GTSNPN, CDR2 SVGIG (reference sequence). The variable domain in full, completed from reference TRBV30 and TRBJ2-2, reads SQTIHQWPATLVQPVGSPLSLECTVEGTSNPNLYWYRQAAGRGLQLLFYSVGIGQISSEVPQNLSASRPQDRQFILSSKKLLLSDSGFYLCAWSVPPGELFFGEGSRLTVL.

This clone has only a few counts. The chain is built from TRBV30 and TRBJ2-7; TRBD1 might be the D (5 bases). This CDR3 has 11 residues. V was pared by 8 bases and J by 0 bases, with 8 bases between. The germline V gene encodes CDR1 GTSNPN and CDR2 SVGIG (reference sequence). DNA for the CDR3: TGTGCCCAGGGTAGCTCCTACGAGCAGTACTTC. It is translated as CAQGSSYEQYF.

The genes are TRBV14 and TRBJ1-3, with D maybe TRBD1 (5 bases). The length of the CDR3 is 15 residues. V shed 4 bases and J shed 0 bases, with 10 bases lying between them. The germline V gene encodes CDR1 SGHDN and CDR2 FVKESK. CDR3 amino acids: CASSPQVYSGNTIYF. CDR3 sequence (DNA): TGTGCCAGCAGCCCACAGGTTTACTCTGGAAACACCATATATTTT. The whole variable domain, remainder taken from reference TRBV14 and TRBJ1-3, is EAGVTQFPSHSVIEKGQTVTLRCDPISGHDNLYWYRRVMGKEIKFLLHFVKESKQDESGMPNNRFLAERTGGTYSTLKVQPAELEDSGVYFCASSPQVYSGNTIYFGEGSWLTVV.

The chain couples TRBV2 to TRBJ2-3; the D gene could be TRBD1 or TRBD2 (5 bases each). The germline V and J ends were trimmed by 2 bases and 0 bases, with 6 bases remaining between them. This CDR3 spans 14 amino acids. The germline V gene encodes CDR1 SNHLY and CDR2 FYNNEI. The CDR3 here is CASSERGSTDTQYF. CDR3 in DNA: TGTGCCAGCAGTGAACGGGGCAGCACAGATACGCAGTATTTT.

The chain uses TRBV7-3 and TRBJ1-2; tentatively, D is TRBD1 (6 bases). Germline V CDR1 and CDR2: SGHTA, FQGTGA. The CDR3 spans 14 residues. V shed 5 bases and J shed 5 bases, with 15 bases lying between them. The CDR3 nucleotides are TGTGCCAGCAGCAGAACAGGGTTGGGATATGGCTACACCTTC. Protein: CASSRTGLGYGYTF.

The genes are TRBV7-8 and TRBJ2-7, with 8 bases fitting TRBD2. The CDR3 contains 13 residues. The V gene's germline CDR1 is SGHVS and CDR2 FQNEAQ. The V gene end was trimmed by 2 bases and the J gene end by 3 bases; junction bases not matched to a gene: 0. Written as DNA, the CDR3 is TGTGCCAGCAGCTTACTAGCGGGCTACGAGCAGTACGTC. Its protein is CASSLLAGYEQYV.

The J gene is TRBJ2-5, the V gene TRBV9; a possible D gene is TRBD1 (5 bases). Germline loops: CDR1 SGDLS, CDR2 YYNGEE. V was shortened by 2 bases and J by 1 base, with 12 bases between the two germline ends. The CDR3 sequence is 15 residues long. The CDR3 loop reads CASSVLGHRQETQYF. The CDR3 DNA follows: TGTGCCAGCAGCGTGCTTGGACACCGCCAAGAGACCCAGTACTTC.

The chain links TRBV7-9 to TRBJ1-1; D not certain. The CDR3 is made up of 10 amino acids. With 6 bases removed from V and 4 bases from J, the gap between germline ends came to 3 bases. Per the germline V gene, CDR1 is SEHNR and CDR2 is FQNEAQ (reference sequence). The CDR3 coding sequence is TGTGCCAGCAGGGGCACTGAAGCTTTCTTT. Translating gives CASRGTEAFF.